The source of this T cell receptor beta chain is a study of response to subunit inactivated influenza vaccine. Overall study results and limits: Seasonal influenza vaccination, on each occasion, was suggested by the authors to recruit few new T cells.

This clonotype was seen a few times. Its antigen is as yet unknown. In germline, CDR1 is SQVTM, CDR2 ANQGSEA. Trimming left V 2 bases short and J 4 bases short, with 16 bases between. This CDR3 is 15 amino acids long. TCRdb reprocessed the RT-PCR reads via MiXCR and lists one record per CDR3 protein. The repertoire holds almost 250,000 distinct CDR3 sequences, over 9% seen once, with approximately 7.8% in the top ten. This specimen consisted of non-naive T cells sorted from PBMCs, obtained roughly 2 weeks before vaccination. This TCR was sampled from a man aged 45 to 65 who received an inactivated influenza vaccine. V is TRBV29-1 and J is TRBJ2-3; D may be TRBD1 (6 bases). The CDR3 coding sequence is TGCAGCGTTGAAATAAGGGGGACCGTGGCAGATACGCAGTATTTT. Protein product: CSVEIRGTVADTQYF.